Sequencing of this TCR beta chain was carried out in a study of brain T cells in children with intractable seizures. This clone came up once. Its antigen is still unknown. This sample's time point: blood from clinic visit 5 months post-surgery; TSC patient then seizure free. Only cases whose brain tissue showed the highest T cell transcript signatures were sequenced. Patients received at least one anti-epileptic drug before surgery. The junction had 2 bases not matched to a gene; V was cut back by 4 bases and J by 1 base. The CDR3 covers 15 residues. CDR1 is SGHRS, CDR2 YFSETQ, per germline. Study-level findings and limits: Viral specificity was inferred only from CDR3 similarity; HCMV serostatus was unknown. Clones missing pre-surgery may reflect undersampling of that blood sample.

Generated by immunoSEQ multiplex PCR, the TCRdb table keeps only in-frame clones and is missing some. The profile shows about 340,000 clones, 93% of them singletons. The sequence came from a boy in the first two years of life with tuberous sclerosis and intractable seizures. Source: peripheral blood, taken more than 4 months after surgery. The V call is TRBV5-1, the J call TRBJ2-2; TRBD1 matches at 9 bases. DNA of the CDR3: TGCGCCAGCAGCCAGGACAGGGGGAACACCGGGGAGCTGTTTTTT. It translates to CASSQDRGNTGELFF.